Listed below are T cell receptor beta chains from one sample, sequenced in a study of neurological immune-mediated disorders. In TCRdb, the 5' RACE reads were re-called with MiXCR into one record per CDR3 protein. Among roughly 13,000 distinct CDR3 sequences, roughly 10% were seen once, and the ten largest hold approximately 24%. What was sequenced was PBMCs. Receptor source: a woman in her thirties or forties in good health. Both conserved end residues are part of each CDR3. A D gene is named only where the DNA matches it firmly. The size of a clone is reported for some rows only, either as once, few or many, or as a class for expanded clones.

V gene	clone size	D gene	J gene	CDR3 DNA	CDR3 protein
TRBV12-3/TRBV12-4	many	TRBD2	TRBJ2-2	TGTGCCAGCAGCCGGGGACTAGCGAACACCGGGGAGCTGTTTTTT	CASSRGLANTGELFF
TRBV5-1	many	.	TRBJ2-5	TGCGCCAGCAGCTTGGTAATTGCGGGACGGGAGACCCAGTACTTC	CASSLVIAGRETQYF
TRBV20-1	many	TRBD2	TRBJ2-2	TGCAGTGCCCAGATACGGGCTAGCGGGAGGGCCGCCGGGGAGCTGTTTTTT	CSAQIRASGRAAGELFF
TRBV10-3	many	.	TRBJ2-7	TGTGCCATCAGACAGGAAGGGATAGACTACGAGCAGTACTTC	CAIRQEGIDYEQYF
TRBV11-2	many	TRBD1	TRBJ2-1	TGTGCCAGCAGCTTATTTCCAGGACAGGGTACCTACAATGAGCAGTTCTTC	CASSLFPGQGTYNEQFF
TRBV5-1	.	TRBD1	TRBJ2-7	TGCGCCAGCAGCGTGGACAGGACCTACGAGCAGTACTTC	CASSVDRTYEQYF
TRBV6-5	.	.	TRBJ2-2	TGTGCCAGCAGTTACTCCTACTTGGGGGACCCCCGGAGATGGGAGCTGTTTTTT	CASSYSYLGDPRRWELFF
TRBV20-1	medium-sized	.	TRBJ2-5	TGCAGTGCTATGAGGGAGCCCCGAGAGACCCAGTACTTC	CSAMREPRETQYF
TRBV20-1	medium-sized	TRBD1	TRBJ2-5	TGCAGTGCTCTCCCCGGACAGGGAGGAGAGACCCAGTACTTC	CSALPGQGGETQYF
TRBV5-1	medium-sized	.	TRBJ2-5	TGCGCCAGCAGCTCTAGACAGGTACTACAAGAGACCCAGTACTTC	CASSSRQVLQETQYF